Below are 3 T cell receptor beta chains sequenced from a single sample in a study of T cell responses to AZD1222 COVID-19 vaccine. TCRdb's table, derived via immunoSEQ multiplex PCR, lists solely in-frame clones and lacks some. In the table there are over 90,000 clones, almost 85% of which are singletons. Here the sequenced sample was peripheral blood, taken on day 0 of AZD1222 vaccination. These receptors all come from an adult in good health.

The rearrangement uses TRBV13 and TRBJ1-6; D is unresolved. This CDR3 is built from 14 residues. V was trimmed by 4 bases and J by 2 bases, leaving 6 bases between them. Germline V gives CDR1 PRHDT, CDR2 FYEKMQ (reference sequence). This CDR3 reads CASSYSAYNSPLHF. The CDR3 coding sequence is TGTGCCAGCAGCTACAGCGCCTATAATTCACCCCTCCACTTT.

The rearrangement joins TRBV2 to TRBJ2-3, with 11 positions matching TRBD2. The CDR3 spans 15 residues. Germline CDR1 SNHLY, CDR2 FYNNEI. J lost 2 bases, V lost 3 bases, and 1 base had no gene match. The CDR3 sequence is CASSDSGGATDTQYF. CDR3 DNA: TGTGCCAGCAGTGATAGCGGGGGGGCCACAGATACGCAGTATTTT. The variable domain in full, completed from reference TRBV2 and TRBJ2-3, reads EPEVTQTPSHQVTQMGQEVILRCVPISNHLYFYWYRQILGQKVEFLVSFYNNEISEKSEIFDDQFSVERPDGSNFTLKIRSTKLEDSAMYFCASSDSGGATDTQYFGPGTRLTVL.

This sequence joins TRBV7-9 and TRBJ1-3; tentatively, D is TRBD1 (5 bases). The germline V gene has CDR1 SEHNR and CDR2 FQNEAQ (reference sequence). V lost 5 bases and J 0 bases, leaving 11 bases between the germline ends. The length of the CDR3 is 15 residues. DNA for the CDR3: TGTGCCAGCAGCCCAGCGGGGGTCTCTGGAAACACCATATATTTT. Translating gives CASSPAGVSGNTIYF.